This T cell receptor (beta chain) comes out of a study of Ad26.COV2.S vaccination and SARS-CoV-2 variants. Treatment reported: roughly 19 received Ad26.COV2.S at low or high dose, single or two shots; roughly 5 received placebo; per-sample allocation not given. Sampling took place 63 days after the first vaccine or placebo injection. Profiled with immunoSEQ multiplex PCR; TCRdb holds only in-frame clones, not every one. The top ten hold roughly 1.5% of the sample, which has hundreds of thousands of clones, roughly nine tenths seen once. The origin of this receptor is a person between 18 and 60 years old who received the Ad26.COV2.S COVID-19 vaccine or a placebo. Sequenced here: peripheral blood, sampled in a trial of Ad26.COV2.S vaccine versus placebo.

The CDR3 coding sequence is TGCGCCAGCAGCAACAGACAGGGGGGGAGCAATCAGCCCCAGCATTTT. This translates into CASSNRQGGSNQPQHF. J is TRBJ1-5 and V is TRBV4-1; 9 positions match TRBD1. V lost 5 bases to trimming and J lost 1 base; unmatched junction nucleotides: 6. Germline CDR1 reads MGHRA; CDR2 reads YSYEKL. This CDR3 has 16 amino acids.